One and the same sample provided the 23 T cell receptor beta chains below, sequenced in a study of technical replicates of blood from several donors. Clones were sequenced by immunoSEQ multiplex PCR, and TCRdb holds only the in-frame ones, with some missing. Here the sample spans about 81,000 clones, about 96% being singletons. Material for sequencing was T cells isolated from PBMCs. Source of these receptors: a human donor in good health.

V gene TRBV27 combines with J gene TRBJ2-1, with D unclear. The germline CDR1 and CDR2 sequences are MNHEY and SMNVEV (reference sequence). The CDR3 has 13 amino acids. Trimming stripped 0 bases from V and 12 bases from J, with 12 bases between. This CDR3 is CASSLSYPHVQFF. As DNA, the CDR3 is TGTGCCAGCAGTTTATCCTATCCGCACGTGCAGTTCTTC.

V is TRBV19 and J is TRBJ1-6; D gene ambiguous. CDR1 is LNHDA, CDR2 SQIVND, per germline (reference sequence). The length of the CDR3 is 16 residues. V was clipped by 6 bases and J by 9 bases, with 21 bases between them. CDR3 residues: CASSLGGGGIVSPLHF. CDR3 sequence (DNA): TGTGCCAGTAGCCTTGGAGGAGGCGGGATAGTTTCACCCCTCCACTTT.

The chain has TRBV10-2 and TRBJ1-2; TRBD1 matches 10 bases. V shed 2 bases, J shed 10 bases, and the junction held 7 bases outside the gene matches. CDR1 and CDR2 (germline): WSHSY, SAAADI. The length of the CDR3 is 14 residues. For the CDR3, the DNA is TGCGCCAGCAGTGAGACCACGGGACAGGGGACCTACACCTTC. It translates to CASSETTGQGTYTF.

The genes are TRBV5-4 and TRBJ2-3; TRBD2 agrees at 11 bases. The CDR3 extends over 18 amino acids. V lost 1 base and J lost 0; bases outside the gene matches: 7. Per the germline V gene, CDR1 is SGHNT and CDR2 is YYREEE (reference sequence). The CDR3: CASSLLAGGRASTDTQYF. The CDR3 DNA reads TGTGCCAGCAGCTTGCTAGCGGGGGGCCGCGCTAGCACAGATACGCAGTATTTT.

The V gene is TRBV19, the J gene TRBJ2-7; D remains ambiguous. The V gene's germline CDR1 is LNHDA and CDR2 SQIVND (reference sequence). Trimming cost V 0 bases and J 0 bases, with 6 bases left between them. The CDR3 is made up of 14 amino acids. Here the CDR3 DNA reads TGTGCCAGTAGTATAGAAGTGGCCTCCTACGAGCAGTACTTC. Its protein is CASSIEVASYEQYF.

This clone was observed a single time. This chain links TRBV27 with TRBJ1-3; D ambiguous. The germline gives CDR1 MNHEY, CDR2 SMNVEV (reference sequence). Trimming pared 7 bases from V and 0 bases from J, leaving 10 bases between. This CDR3 region has 14 residues. CDR3 DNA sequence: TGTGCCAGCACCTCCCTTAGCTCTGGAAACACCATATATTTT. The encoded protein is CASTSLSSGNTIYF.

As concerns this clone: Other DNA sequences from this sample encode an identical CDR3 as well. This chain links TRBV5-1 with TRBJ2-3, with D possibly TRBD1 on 6 matching bases. The CDR3 is made up of 13 amino acids. The germline V gene has CDR1 SGHRS and CDR2 YFSETQ. Trimming removed 4 bases from V and 3 bases from J, with 9 bases in between. The chain's CDR3 is CASSVTGTDTQYF. The DNA of the CDR3 is TGCGCCAGCAGCGTAACAGGGACAGATACGCAGTATTTT.

This rearrangement joins TRBV6-5 to TRBJ1-5; D call uncertain. The germline V and J ends were trimmed by 4 bases and 5 bases, with 12 bases remaining between them. This CDR3 has 14 amino acids. Germline V gives CDR1 MNHEY, CDR2 SVGAGI. The CDR3 DNA reads TGTGCCAGCAGTTCTCAAGGGAGGGATCAGCCCCAGCATTTT. Translating gives CASSSQGRDQPQHF.

The chain carries TRBV5-6 and TRBJ2-3; TRBD2 agrees at 7 bases. J gave up 5 bases and V 1 base, and 7 bases lay outside the gene matches. The CDR3 contains 15 residues. Germline V gene sequence: CDR1 SGHDT, CDR2 YYEEEE. CDR3 amino acids: CASSLLREFKDTQYF. The CDR3 region has the DNA TGTGCCAGCAGCTTGTTGCGGGAGTTTAAAGATACGCAGTATTTT.

The rearrangement links TRBV19 to TRBJ1-5; 7 bases align to TRBD1. Germline trimming cut 3 bases from V and 6 bases from J; bases unmatched to any gene: 8. The germline gives CDR1 LNHDA, CDR2 SQIVND (reference sequence). The CDR3 length is 15 residues. CDR3 residues: CASSISRNRGQPQHF. DNA for the CDR3: TGTGCCAGTAGTATTAGTCGTAACAGGGGTCAGCCCCAGCATTTT.

This clone occurred once. The chain recombines TRBV10-2 with TRBJ2-1, with D maybe TRBD2 (7 bases). This CDR3 comprises 13 residues. V was cut by 8 bases and J by 2 bases, with 10 bases left in between. Germline V gene data show CDR1 as WSHSY and CDR2 as SAAADI. The DNA for the CDR3 is TGCGCCAGCGGGGGGGCCCCCTACAATGAGCAGTTCTTC. It codes for CASGGAPYNEQFF.

The chain employs TRBV7-2 and TRBJ1-4, with D unclear. The CDR3 length is 18 residues. Trimming cost V 10 bases and J 10 bases, with 34 bases left between them. Germline assignment: CDR1 SGHTA and CDR2 FQGNSA. CDR3 sequence (DNA): TGTGCCAAGCAGCTTAGTGGCACAAGACGGTCGAGAGGCGGAAAACTGTTTTTT. Translated, it gives CAKQLSGTRRSRGGKLFF.

This clone was seen a single time. The chain couples TRBV6-1 to TRBJ2-1; TRBD1 aligns across 9 bases. The CDR3 has 15 amino acids. Germline CDR1 is MNHNS and CDR2 is SASEGT. J was trimmed by 0 bases and V by 6 bases; bases with no gene match: 3. The CDR3 coding sequence is TGTGCCAGCAGCCCGACAGGGGGCTCCTACAATGAGCAGTTCTTC. Protein product: CASSPTGGSYNEQFF.

This clone was found once. The gene calls are TRBV29-1 and TRBJ1-1, with 7 bases matching TRBD1. There are 12 residues in the CDR3. V shed 7 bases and J 0 bases; nucleotides not matched to a gene: 2. The germline gives CDR1 SQVTM, CDR2 ANQGSEA. CDR3 residues: CSGGGLNTEAFF. CDR3 coding DNA: TGCAGCGGAGGGGGCTTGAACACTGAAGCTTTCTTT.

The chain combines TRBV5-6 with TRBJ1-1; TRBD1 aligns across 9 bases. The germline V gene has CDR1 SGHDT and CDR2 YYEEEE. The junction had 5 bases not matched to a gene; V was cut back by 4 bases and J by 1 base. This CDR3 is built from 15 residues. The CDR3 bases are TGTGCCAGCAGCGTCCTGGGACAGGGGAACACTGAAGCTTTCTTT. This codes for CASSVLGQGNTEAFF. The full variable domain, with the rest looked up from reference TRBV5-6 and TRBJ1-1, is DAGVTQSPTHLIKTRGQQVTLRCSPKSGHDTVSWYQQALGQGPQFIFQYYEEEERQRGNFPDRFSGHQFPNYSSELNVNALLLGDSALYLCASSVLGQGNTEAFFGQGTRLTVV.

V gene TRBV5-5 combines with J gene TRBJ2-1, with 12 nucleotides matching TRBD2. Looked up from germline, CDR1 is SGHKS and CDR2 is YYEKEE (reference sequence). Trimming removed 4 bases from V and 4 bases from J; junction bases left unmatched: 3. The CDR3 contains 15 residues. CDR3 nucleotide sequence: TGTGCCAGCAGCCCAGGACTAGCGGGGTACAATGAGCAGTTCTTC. Translating it yields CASSPGLAGYNEQFF.

V is TRBV5-4 and J is TRBJ2-3; 13 nucleotides match TRBD2. CDR3 length equals 17 residues. With 0 bases clipped from V and 3 bases from J, the junction kept 4 bases outside the gene matches. Germline V gene sequence: CDR1 SGHNT, CDR2 YYREEE (reference sequence). CDR3 loop: CASSLELAGGRTDTQYF. CDR3 nucleotide sequence: TGTGCCAGCAGCTTGGAACTAGCGGGAGGGCGAACAGATACGCAGTATTTT.

This chain connects TRBV19 to TRBJ1-1, with no clear D. The CDR3 covers 14 residues. Germline-derived CDR1 and CDR2 are LNHDA and SQIVND (reference sequence). Trimming took off 7 bases at V and 3 bases at J, with 15 bases between the two ends. The CDR3 loop reads CASTSGGAHTEAFF. CDR3 coding DNA: TGTGCCAGTACCTCCGGCGGAGCCCACACTGAAGCTTTCTTT. Using reference TRBV19 and TRBJ1-1 for the parts outside the CDR3, the full variable domain is DGGITQSPKYLFRKEGQNVTLSCEQNLNHDAMYWYRQDPGQGLRLIYYSQIVNDFQKGDIAEGYSVSREKKESFPLTVTSAQKNPTAFYLCASTSGGAHTEAFFGQGTRLTVV.

This sequence joins TRBV5-1 and TRBJ2-2; 7 nucleotides match TRBD1. The CDR3 contains 15 residues. Germline CDR1 SGHRS, CDR2 YFSETQ. The ends lost 4 bases at V and 6 bases at J; junction bases unmatched: 9. The CDR3 bases are TGCGCCAGCAGCATCCCGACAGGGACGCCCGGGGAGCTGTTTTTT. Translated, it gives CASSIPTGTPGELFF.

The chain carries TRBV7-9 and TRBJ2-1, with D unclear. The germline V and J ends were trimmed by 1 base and 2 bases, with 9 bases remaining between them. Germline V lookup: CDR1 SEHNR, CDR2 FQNEAQ (reference sequence). The CDR3 is made up of 15 amino acids. The CDR3 protein is CASSLGSVTYNEQFF. CDR3 nucleotide sequence: TGTGCCAGCAGCTTAGGTTCCGTTACCTACAATGAGCAGTTCTTC.

The chain has TRBV10-1 and TRBJ2-7, with 11 nucleotides matching TRBD1. This CDR3 comprises 13 residues. With V trimmed by 8 bases and J by 5 bases, 5 bases remained unmatched. Germline assignment: CDR1 WNHNN and CDR2 SYGVQD (reference sequence). The CDR3 region is CASHRDRGNEQYF. The CDR3 region has the DNA TGCGCCAGCCACCGGGACAGGGGGAACGAGCAGTACTTC.

V usage is TRBV19 and J usage is TRBJ1-4; no reliable D call. V lost 3 bases, J lost 4 bases, and 6 bases lay in between. Germline values: CDR1 LNHDA, CDR2 SQIVND (reference sequence). CDR3 length equals 13 residues. The CDR3 nucleotides are TGTGCCAGTAGTATCAGTCATAATGAAAAACTGTTTTTT. It translates to CASSISHNEKLFF.

V gene TRBV6-1 combines with J gene TRBJ1-1; D may be TRBD1 (5 bases). Trimming removed 7 bases at V and 0 bases at J, with 12 bases between. Germline V gives CDR1 MNHNS, CDR2 SASEGT. CDR3 size: 14 residues. CDR3 nucleotide sequence: TGTGCCAGCACCCGCAGGGTGATGAACACTGAAGCTTTCTTT. This gives the protein CASTRRVMNTEAFF.